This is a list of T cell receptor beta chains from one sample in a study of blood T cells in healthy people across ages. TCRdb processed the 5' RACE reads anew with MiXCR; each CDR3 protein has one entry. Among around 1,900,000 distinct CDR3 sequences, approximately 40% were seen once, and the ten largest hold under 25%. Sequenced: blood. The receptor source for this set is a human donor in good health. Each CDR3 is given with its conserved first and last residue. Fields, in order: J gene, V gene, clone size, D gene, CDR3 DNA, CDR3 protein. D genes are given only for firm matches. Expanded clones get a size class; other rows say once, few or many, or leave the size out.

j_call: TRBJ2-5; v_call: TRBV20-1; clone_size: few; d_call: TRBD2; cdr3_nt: TGCAGTGCTAGTGGGTGGCTAGCGGGGGAAAAGACCCAGTACTTC; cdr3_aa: CSASGWLAGEKTQYF
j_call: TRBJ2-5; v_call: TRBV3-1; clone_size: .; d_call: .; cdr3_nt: TGTGCCAGCAGCCAGCAGGTCCTAAGAGAGACCCAGTACTTC; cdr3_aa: CASSQQVLRETQYF
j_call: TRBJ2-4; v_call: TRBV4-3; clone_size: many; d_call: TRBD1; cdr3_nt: TGCGCCAGCAGCCAGCTTAAACAGGGGTCCAAAAACATTCAGTACTTC; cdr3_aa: CASSQLKQGSKNIQYF
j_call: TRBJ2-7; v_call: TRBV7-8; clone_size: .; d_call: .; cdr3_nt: TGTGCCAGCAGTAGCGCTACGCTGTACGAGCAGTACTTC; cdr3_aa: CASSSATLYEQYF
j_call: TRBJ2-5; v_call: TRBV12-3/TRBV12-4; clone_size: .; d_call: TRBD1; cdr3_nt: TGTGCCAGCAGCCTCGGACAGGGAAGCGAGACCCAGTACTTC; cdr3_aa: CASSLGQGSETQYF
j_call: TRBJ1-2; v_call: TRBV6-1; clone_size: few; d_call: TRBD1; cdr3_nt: TGTGCCAGCAGTCTCCGCCTGGACAGGGGTTTGGGATATGGCTACACCTTC; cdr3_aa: CASSLRLDRGLGYGYTF
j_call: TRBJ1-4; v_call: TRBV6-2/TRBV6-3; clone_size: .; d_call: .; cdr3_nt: TGTGCCAGCAGCGATCCCGGGACACTCGAAAAACTGTTTTTT; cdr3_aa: CASSDPGTLEKLFF
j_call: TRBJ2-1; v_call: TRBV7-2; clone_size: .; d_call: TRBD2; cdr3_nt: TGTGCCAGCAGCCTTAATCCTAGCGGAAACAATGAGCAGTTCTTC; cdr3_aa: CASSLNPSGNNEQFF
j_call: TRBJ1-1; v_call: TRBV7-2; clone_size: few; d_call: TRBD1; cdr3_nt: TGTGCCAGCAGTCGCGACAGGGAAGACACTGAAGCTTTCTTT; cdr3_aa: CASSRDREDTEAFF
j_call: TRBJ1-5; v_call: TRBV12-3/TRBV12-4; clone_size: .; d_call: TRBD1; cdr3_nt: TGTGCCAGCAGCGACGAAGGACAGGGATGGGATCAGCCCCAGCATTTT; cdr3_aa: CASSDEGQGWDQPQHF
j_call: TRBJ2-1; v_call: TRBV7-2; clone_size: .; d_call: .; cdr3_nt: TGTGCCAGCAGCCAAGGCGCCCTAAATGAGCAGTTCTTC; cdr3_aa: CASSQGALNEQFF
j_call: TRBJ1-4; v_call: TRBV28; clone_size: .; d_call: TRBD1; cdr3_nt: TGTGCCAGCAGACCGAGCCCAGGGGGAGGTGGTGAAAAACTGTTTTTT; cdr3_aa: CASRPSPGGGGEKLFF
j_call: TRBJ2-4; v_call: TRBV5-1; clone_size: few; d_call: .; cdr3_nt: TGCGCCAGCAGCTTGTTTGAGGGAGGCAAAAACATTCAGTACTTC; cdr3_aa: CASSLFEGGKNIQYF
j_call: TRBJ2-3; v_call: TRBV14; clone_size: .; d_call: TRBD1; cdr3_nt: TGTGCCGGCAGCTCACACAGGGGAGATACGCAGTATTTT; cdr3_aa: CAGSSHRGDTQYF
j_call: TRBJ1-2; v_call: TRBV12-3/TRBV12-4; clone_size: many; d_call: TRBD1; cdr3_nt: TGTGCCAGCAGTCCAACAGGGGGCGGCTACACCTTC; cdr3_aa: CASSPTGGGYTF
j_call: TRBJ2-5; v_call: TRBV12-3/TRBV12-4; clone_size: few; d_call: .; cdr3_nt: TGTGCCAGCAGTCGACGATCCCGTCGGGAGACCCAGTACTTC; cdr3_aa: CASSRRSRRETQYF
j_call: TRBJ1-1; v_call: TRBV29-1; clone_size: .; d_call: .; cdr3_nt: TGCAGCGTTGAAACGCGGGGGGCGAACACTGAAGCTTTCTTT; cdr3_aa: CSVETRGANTEAFF
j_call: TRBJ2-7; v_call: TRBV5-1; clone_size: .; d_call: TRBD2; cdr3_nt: TGCGCCAGCAGCTCACTAGCGGGGGCCGAGCAGTACTTC; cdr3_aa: CASSSLAGAEQYF
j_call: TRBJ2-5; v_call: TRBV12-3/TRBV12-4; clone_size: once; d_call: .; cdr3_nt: TGTGCCAGCAGTCCTCCGGGGCTAAGGGAGGAGACCCAGTACTTC; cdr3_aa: CASSPPGLREETQYF
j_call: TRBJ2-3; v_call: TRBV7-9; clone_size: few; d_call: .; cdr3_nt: TGTGCCAGCAGTACGGCGATAAGCACAGATACGCAGTATTTT; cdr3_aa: CASSTAISTDTQYF
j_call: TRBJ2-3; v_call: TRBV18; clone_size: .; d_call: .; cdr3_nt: TGTGCCAGCTCACCACAAGTCTCGGGGGCTTCCACAGATACGCAGTATTTT; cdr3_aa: CASSPQVSGASTDTQYF
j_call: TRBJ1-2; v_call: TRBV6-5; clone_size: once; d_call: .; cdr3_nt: TGTGCCCGCAGTTACTCGATACGGGGGAACTATGGCTACACCTTC; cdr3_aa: CARSYSIRGNYGYTF
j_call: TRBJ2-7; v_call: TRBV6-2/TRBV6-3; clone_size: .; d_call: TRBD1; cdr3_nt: TGTGTCAGCAGTACCTGGACAGGGTACGGCGAGCAGTACTTC; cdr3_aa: CVSSTWTGYGEQYF
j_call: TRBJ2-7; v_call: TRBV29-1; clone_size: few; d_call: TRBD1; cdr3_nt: TGCAGCGTCATGGGACAGGGCAACACCTACGAGCAGTACTTC; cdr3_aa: CSVMGQGNTYEQYF
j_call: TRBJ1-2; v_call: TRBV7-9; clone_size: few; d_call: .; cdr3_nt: TGTGCCAGCAGCCCAACCCAAGGCGGCTACACCTTC; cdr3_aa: CASSPTQGGYTF
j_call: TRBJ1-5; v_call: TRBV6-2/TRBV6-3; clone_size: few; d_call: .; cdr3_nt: TGTGCCAGCAGTTACCCAGGGGCGATCAATCAGCCCCAGCATTTT; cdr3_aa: CASSYPGAINQPQHF
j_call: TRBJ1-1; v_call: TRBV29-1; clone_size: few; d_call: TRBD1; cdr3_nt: TGCAGCGTTGGTGGGCAGGGGGCTACCACTGAAGCTTTCTTT; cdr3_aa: CSVGGQGATTEAFF
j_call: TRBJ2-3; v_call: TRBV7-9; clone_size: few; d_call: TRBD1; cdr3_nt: TGTGCCAGCAGCTCCATTACAGGGGCGGATACGCAGTATTTT; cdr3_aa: CASSSITGADTQYF
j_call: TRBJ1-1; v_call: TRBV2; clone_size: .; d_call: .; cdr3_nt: TGTGCCAGCTGGGACGGGGACACTGAAGCTTTCTTT; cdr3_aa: CASWDGDTEAFF
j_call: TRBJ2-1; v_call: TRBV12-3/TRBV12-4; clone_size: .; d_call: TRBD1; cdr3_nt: TGTGCCAGCAGTCAACAGGGGGTCGGGGACAATGAGCAGTTCTTC; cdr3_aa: CASSQQGVGDNEQFF
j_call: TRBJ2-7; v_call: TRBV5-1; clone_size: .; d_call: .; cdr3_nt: TGCGCCAGCAGTTATCGTGGTTTCCATCTAGGCAACGAGCAGTACTTC; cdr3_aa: CASSYRGFHLGNEQYF
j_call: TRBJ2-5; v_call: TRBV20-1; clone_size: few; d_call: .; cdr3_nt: TGCAGTGCTAGAGATGCTAGCTGGTGGGAGACCCAGTACTTC; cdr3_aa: CSARDASWWETQYF
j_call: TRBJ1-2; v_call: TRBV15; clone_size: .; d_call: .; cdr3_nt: TGTGCCACCAGCAGAGATCCACAGGCCAACTATGACTACACCTTC; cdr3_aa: CATSRDPQANYDYTF
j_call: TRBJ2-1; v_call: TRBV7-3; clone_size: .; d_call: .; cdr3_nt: TGTGCCAGCAGCTTAAGGCCACTACGGGGAAGCTCCTACAATGAGCAGTTCTTC; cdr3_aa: CASSLRPLRGSSYNEQFF
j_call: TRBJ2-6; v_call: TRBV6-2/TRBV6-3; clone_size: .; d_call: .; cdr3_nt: TGTGCCAGCAGTTACAAGTTTTTAGCTAGCTCTGGGGCCAACGTCCTGACTTTC; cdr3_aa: CASSYKFLASSGANVLTF
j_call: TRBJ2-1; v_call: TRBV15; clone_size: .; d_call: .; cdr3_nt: TGTGCCACCAGGACAGATGGGTTACAGCCCTACAATGAGCAGTTCTTC; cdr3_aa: CATRTDGLQPYNEQFF
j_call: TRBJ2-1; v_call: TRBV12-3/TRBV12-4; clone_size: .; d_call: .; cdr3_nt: TGTGCCAGCAGTTTAGCGTCAGTCGGGACGGAGCAGTTCTTC; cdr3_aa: CASSLASVGTEQFF
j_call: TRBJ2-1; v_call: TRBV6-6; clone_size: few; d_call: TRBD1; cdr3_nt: TGTGCCAGCAGTTTCACAGGGGAACGGTTCTTC; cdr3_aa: CASSFTGERFF
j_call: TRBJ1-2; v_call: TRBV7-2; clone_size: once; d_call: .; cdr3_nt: TGTGCCAGCAGCTTAGACAGATATTACCCCTACACCTTC; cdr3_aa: CASSLDRYYPYTF
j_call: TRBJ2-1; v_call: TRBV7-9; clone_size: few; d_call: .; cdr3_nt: TGTGCCAGCAGCTCAGGGAAGGGGTACAATGAGCAGTTCTTC; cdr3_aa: CASSSGKGYNEQFF
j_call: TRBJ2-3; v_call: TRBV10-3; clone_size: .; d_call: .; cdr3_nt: TGTGCCACCGCGGAGGACACAGATACGCAGTATTTT; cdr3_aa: CATAEDTDTQYF